These 10 T cell receptor beta chains were all obtained from the same sample, sequenced in a study of T-cell reconstitution after alpha-beta-depleted transplantation in children. For TCRbeta, the library was prepared with unique molecular identifiers. One entry per CDR3 protein, called by TCRdb with MiXCR from the PCR reads. The table records roughly 100,000 distinct CDR3 sequences, approximately 6% of them present only once. The sample consisted of PBMCs, mostly from graft donor cells, taken 60 days after TCRalphabeta/CD19-depleted stem cell transplant. The receptors come from a female patient aged 2-9 years who had a stem cell transplant for Fanconi anemia, so the T cells may come from the graft donor.

The table lists this clonotype with many counts. The V and J genes are TRBV28 and TRBJ2-2; D could derive from TRBD1 or TRBD2 (6 bases each). Germline V gene lookup returns CDR1 MDHEN and CDR2 SYDVKM. The CDR3 has 12 amino acids. Trimming cost V 3 bases and J 15 bases, with 14 bases left between them. As DNA, the CDR3 is TGTGCCAGCAGTTTTTGGCAGGGGAGGTTGTTTTTT. It translates to CASSFWQGRLFF.

This clonotype was observed at least ten times. The chain has TRBV10-3 and TRBJ1-1; D perhaps matches TRBD1 (5 bases). This CDR3 is built from 14 residues. The V gene lost 5 bases and the J gene lost 1 base, with 11 bases spanning the gap. Germline V gene lookup returns CDR1 ENHRY and CDR2 SYGVKD. As DNA, the CDR3 is TGTGCCATCAGTCAGGGACCCCAGAACACTGAAGCTTTCTTT. Translation gives CAISQGPQNTEAFF.

The chain employs TRBV6-2 or TRBV6-3 and TRBJ2-2, with 8 nucleotides matching TRBD1. V gave up 7 bases and J gave up 2 bases; unmatched junction bases: 9. Germline V gene lookup returns CDR1 MNHEY and CDR2 SVGEGT. The CDR3 consists of 16 residues. The DNA for the CDR3 is TGTGCCAGCACCCCCTGGGGGACAGGAAACACCGGGGAGCTGTTTTTT. Its protein is CASTPWGTGNTGELFF.

This clonotype occurred a few times. The rearrangement links TRBV6-1 to TRBJ2-5, with TRBD2 identical over 9 bases. V was pared by 5 bases and J by 2 bases, with 3 bases of the junction left unmatched. In germline, CDR1 is MNHNS, CDR2 SASEGT. The CDR3 is 14 residues long. The CDR3 DNA sequence: TGTGCCAGCAGTCGTAGCGGGGGTCAAGAGACCCAGTACTTC. Protein: CASSRSGGQETQYF.

Ten or more counts support this clonotype. The genes are TRBV20-1 and TRBJ2-3; 8 bases fit TRBD2. This CDR3 is 16 amino acids long. The ends lost 6 bases at V and 0 bases at J; junction bases unmatched: 11. Germline V lookup: CDR1 DFQATT, CDR2 SNEGSKA (reference sequence). The CDR3 DNA sequence: TGCAGTGCCGAGACGACTAGCGCGCCTAGCACAGATACGCAGTATTTT. This codes for CSAETTSAPSTDTQYF.

This clonotype showed up many times. This rearrangement joins TRBV7-9 to TRBJ2-1; D gene unclear. Germline V gives CDR1 SEHNR, CDR2 FQNEAQ (reference sequence). With 3 bases removed from V and 3 bases from J, the gap between germline ends came to 15 bases. The CDR3 runs to 16 residues. Here the CDR3 DNA reads TGTGCCAGCAGCTTGGGTGCACTTCGTATCTACAATGAGCAGTTCTTC. Residues: CASSLGALRIYNEQFF.

This clonotype has ten or more counts. The chain combines TRBV29-1 with TRBJ2-3, with 10 bases identical to TRBD2. The CDR3 covers 13 residues. V shed 8 bases and J 5 bases; nucleotides not matched to a gene: 7. The germline V gene has CDR1 SQVTM and CDR2 ANQGSEA. The CDR3 region has the DNA TGCAGCCCAACCTTAGCGGGGGGAGATACGCAGTATTTT. This encodes CSPTLAGGDTQYF.

This clonotype was recorded many times. V is TRBV18 and J is TRBJ1-2; D remains ambiguous. Trimming cost V 5 bases and J 7 bases, with 14 bases left between them. CDR3 length: 13 residues. The germline V gene has CDR1 KGHSH and CDR2 LQKENI. CDR3 sequence: CASSNSSVLGYTF. CDR3 sequence (DNA): TGTGCCAGCTCAAACAGTTCGGTACTTGGCTACACCTTC.

This clonotype was seen repeatedly, ten times or more. The V gene is TRBV29-1, the J gene TRBJ2-5; D remains unclear. The V end was cut by 6 bases, the J end by 1 base, with 9 bases between. In germline, CDR1 is SQVTM, CDR2 ANQGSEA. The CDR3 length is 12 residues. The CDR3: CSVRASQETQYF. The CDR3, as DNA: TGCAGCGTCCGGGCCTCCCAAGAGACCCAGTACTTC.

This clonotype was seen repeatedly, ten times or more. CDR3 sequence (DNA): TGTGCCAGCAGTTCCAGACTTATGACAGGGGTTAATGGCTACACCTTC. Its protein is CASSSRLMTGVNGYTF. This chain joins TRBV12-3 or TRBV12-4 and TRBJ1-2; 8 nucleotides align to TRBD1. J gave up 6 bases and V 4 bases, and 13 bases lay outside the gene matches. The CDR3 runs 16 residues.